This T cell receptor beta chain was captured by sequencing in a study of PD-1 blockade in classical Hodgkin lymphoma. Study conclusions and caveats: Healthy donors reportedly exceeded newly diagnosed patients in baseline TCR diversity.

For this clone: Its antigen is still unknown.

As to time point: cycle 4 day 1 (C4D1), after less than 7 weeks of nivolumab. After autologous stem cell transplantation all patients relapsed, and prior brentuximab vedotin exposure differed between cohorts. Magnetic negative selection of thawed PBMCs yielded the CD8+ T cells. Repertoires were generated with immunoSEQ multiplex PCR, while TCRdb's copy carries only in-frame clones and drops some. The sample yields some 14,000 clones, about nine tenths seen once. The CDR3 has 14 amino acids. From germline, CDR1 is KGHSH and CDR2 LQKENI. The TCR comes from a human donor with classical Hodgkin lymphoma. The rearrangement links TRBV18 to TRBJ2-5, with a tentative D call TRBD1 (6 bases). The closer fit of TRBJ2-7 to the DNA end suggests the J call may be wrong. Specimen: CD8+ T cells from blood, collected before the fourth cycle of nivolumab. The CDR3 DNA sequence: TGTGCCAGCTCAGACAGGCTGAAAACCTACGAGCAGTACTTC. Protein sequence: CASSDRLKTYEQYF.